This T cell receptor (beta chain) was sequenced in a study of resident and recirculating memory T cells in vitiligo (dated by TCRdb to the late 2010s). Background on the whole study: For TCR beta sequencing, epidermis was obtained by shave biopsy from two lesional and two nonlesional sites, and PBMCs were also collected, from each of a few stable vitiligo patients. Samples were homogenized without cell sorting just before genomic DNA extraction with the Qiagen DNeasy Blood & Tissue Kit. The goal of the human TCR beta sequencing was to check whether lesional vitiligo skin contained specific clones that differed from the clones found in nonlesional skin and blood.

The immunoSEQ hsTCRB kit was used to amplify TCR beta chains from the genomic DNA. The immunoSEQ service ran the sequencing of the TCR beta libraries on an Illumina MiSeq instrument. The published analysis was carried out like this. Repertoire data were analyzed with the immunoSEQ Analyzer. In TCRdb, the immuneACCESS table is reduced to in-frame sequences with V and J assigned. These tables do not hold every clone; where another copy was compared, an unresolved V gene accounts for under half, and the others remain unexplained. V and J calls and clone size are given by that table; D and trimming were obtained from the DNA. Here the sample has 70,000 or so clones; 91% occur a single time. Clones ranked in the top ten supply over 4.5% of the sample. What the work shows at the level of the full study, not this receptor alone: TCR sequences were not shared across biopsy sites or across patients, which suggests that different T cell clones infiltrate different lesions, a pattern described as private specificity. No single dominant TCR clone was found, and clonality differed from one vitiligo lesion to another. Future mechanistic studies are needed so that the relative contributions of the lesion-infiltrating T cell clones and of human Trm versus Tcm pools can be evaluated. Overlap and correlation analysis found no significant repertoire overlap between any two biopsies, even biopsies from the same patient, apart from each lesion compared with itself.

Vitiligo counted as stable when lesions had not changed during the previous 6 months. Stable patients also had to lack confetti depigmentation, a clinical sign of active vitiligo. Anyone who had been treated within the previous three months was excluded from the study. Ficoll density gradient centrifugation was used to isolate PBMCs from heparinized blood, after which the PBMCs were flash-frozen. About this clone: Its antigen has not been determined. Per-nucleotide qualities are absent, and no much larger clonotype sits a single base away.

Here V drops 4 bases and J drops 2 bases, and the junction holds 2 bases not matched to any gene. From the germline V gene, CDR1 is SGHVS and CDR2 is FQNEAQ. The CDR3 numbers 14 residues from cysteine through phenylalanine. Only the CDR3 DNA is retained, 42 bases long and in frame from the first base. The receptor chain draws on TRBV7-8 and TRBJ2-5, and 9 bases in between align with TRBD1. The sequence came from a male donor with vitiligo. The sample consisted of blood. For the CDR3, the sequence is CASSWDRAQETQYF. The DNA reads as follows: TGTGCCAGCAGCTGGGACAGGGCGCAAGAGACCCAGTACTTC.